This entry lists 17 T cell receptor beta chains sequenced from one sample in a study of early T cells in non-severe SARS-CoV-2 infection. Using its own MiXCR run on the 5' RACE reads, TCRdb lists one record per CDR3 protein. The repertoire holds roughly 63,000 distinct CDR3 sequences, with around 11% as singletons. Specimen: whole blood, collected at baseline. The receptors derive from an adult who was a healthcare worker with PCR-confirmed SARS-CoV-2 infection or an uninfected control (not recorded which). The donor label of this sample is uncertain.

V usage is TRBV29-1 and J usage is TRBJ1-5; D possibly corresponds to TRBD1 (6 bases). V was cut by 6 bases and J by 6 bases, with 12 bases left in between. This CDR3 contains 12 residues. The germline CDR1 and CDR2 sequences are SQVTM and ANQGSEA. CDR3 loop: CSVGQRGQPQHF. CDR3 nucleotides: TGCAGCGTAGGACAGAGGGGTCAGCCCCAGCATTTT.

V usage is TRBV12-3 or TRBV12-4 and J usage is TRBJ1-2, with 7 bases matching TRBD1. This CDR3 comprises 15 residues. V shed 5 bases and J 0 bases; nucleotides not matched to a gene: 6. Here the CDR3 DNA reads TGTGCCAGCAGTATGGGGACAGTCACTAACTATGGCTACACCTTC. Amino acid sequence: CASSMGTVTNYGYTF.

This clonotype appeared many times. V usage is TRBV20-1 and J usage is TRBJ1-2; D gene ambiguous. V shed 0 bases and J shed 7 bases, with 9 bases lying between them. Germline V gives CDR1 DFQATT, CDR2 SNEGSKA (reference sequence). This CDR3 is 12 amino acids long. In nucleotides, the CDR3 is TGCAGTGCTAGAGACCACCGACCTGGCTACACCTTC. Its protein is CSARDHRPGYTF.

This clonotype came up many times. The gene calls are TRBV7-9 and TRBJ1-1; 9 bases line up with TRBD1. The germline V gene encodes CDR1 SEHNR and CDR2 FQNEAQ (reference sequence). This CDR3 region has 16 residues. With V trimmed by 5 bases and J by 6 bases, 13 bases remained unmatched. The CDR3 is CASSEAPGQGAAEAFF. The CDR3 bases are TGTGCCAGCAGCGAAGCTCCGGGACAGGGAGCCGCTGAAGCTTTCTTT.

This clonotype was recorded a few times. V gene TRBV4-2 combines with J gene TRBJ1-4; D is perhaps TRBD1 (6 bases). The CDR3 consists of 13 residues. Germline CDR1 reads LGHNA; CDR2 reads YNFKEQ. Trimming shortened V by 0 bases and J by 13 bases, and 12 bases separated the two germline ends. As DNA, the CDR3 is TGTGCCAGCAGCCAAGATCTAGGGGGGAGACTGTTTTTT. It translates to CASSQDLGGRLFF.

V and J are TRBV13 and TRBJ2-1; D is possibly TRBD1 (6 bases). Per germline, CDR1 PRHDT and CDR2 FYEKMQ (reference sequence). The CDR3 consists of 15 residues. The V and J ends lost 2 bases and 4 bases respectively, with 12 bases between them. DNA for the CDR3: TGTGCCAGCAGCTTAATACAGGGAAGTTACAATGAGCAGTTCTTC. As protein: CASSLIQGSYNEQFF.

This clonotype appeared a few times. V and J are TRBV18 and TRBJ1-1, with TRBD1 identical over 9 bases. The V and J ends lost 2 bases and 6 bases, in that order; junction bases with no gene match: 7. Germline V gives CDR1 KGHSH, CDR2 LQKENI. This CDR3 comprises 15 residues. The CDR3: CASSPTGQGNAEAFF. The CDR3 DNA reads as TGTGCCAGCTCACCAACGGGACAGGGTAACGCTGAAGCTTTCTTT. Combining the CDR3 with reference TRBV18 and TRBJ1-1 gives the whole variable domain NAGVMQNPRHLVRRRGQEARLRCSPMKGHSHVYWYRQLPEEGLKFMVYLQKENIIDESGMPKERFSAEFPKEGPSILRIQQVVRGDSAAYFCASSPTGQGNAEAFFGQGTRLTVV.

There are a few counts of this clonotype. This chain links TRBV12-3 or TRBV12-4 with TRBJ1-1, with 8 bases fitting TRBD1. The CDR3 consists of 14 residues. Trimming took 6 bases from V and 4 from J; bases not matched to a gene: 7. The DNA for the CDR3 is TGTGCCAGCAGACCCGGGACAGGTATCACTGAAGCTTTCTTT. It specifies CASRPGTGITEAFF.

The sample holds a few counts of this clonotype. The chain uses TRBV5-1 and TRBJ2-5; possible D gene TRBD2, 6 bases. V lost 7 bases to trimming and J lost 1 base, with 11 bases between them. Germline assignment: CDR1 SGHRS and CDR2 YFSETQ. The CDR3 has 13 residues. The DNA for the CDR3 is TGCGCCAGCGCCGTGGGGGGCCAAGAGACCCAGTACTTC. Its protein is CASAVGGQETQYF.

The table lists this clonotype with many counts. CDR3 region: CASGLEGTAFNEQFF. The CDR3, as DNA: TGTGCTAGTGGTTTGGAAGGGACAGCCTTCAATGAGCAGTTCTTC. This chain joins TRBV12-5 and TRBJ2-1; TRBD1 matches at 7 bases. J gave up 6 bases and V 1 base, and 6 bases lay outside the gene matches. This CDR3 is built from 15 residues. Germline V gives CDR1 LGHNT, CDR2 FRNRAP.

This clonotype has just a few counts. This chain links TRBV5-1 with TRBJ1-1; D is perhaps TRBD1 (5 bases). The CDR3 loop spans 15 amino acids. Trimming removed 0 bases at V and 5 bases at J, with 14 bases between. Per germline, CDR1 SGHRS and CDR2 YFSETQ. This CDR3 reads CASSLVGEVWTEAFF. CDR3 DNA: TGCGCCAGCAGCTTGGTAGGGGAGGTATGGACTGAAGCTTTCTTT.

This clonotype came up many times. The CDR3 protein is CASSHIGLAGSKSSYNEQFF. The DNA of the CDR3 is TGCGCCAGCAGCCACATTGGACTAGCGGGCTCAAAGAGCTCCTACAATGAGCAGTTCTTC. The chain carries TRBV4-1 and TRBJ2-1, with TRBD2 matching 11 bases. From germline, CDR1 is MGHRA and CDR2 YSYEKL. This CDR3 is 20 amino acids long. V lost 3 bases, J lost 0 bases, and 13 bases stayed unmatched.

This clonotype has just one count. This rearrangement joins TRBV7-2 to TRBJ2-3, with unresolved D. V lost 1 base, J lost 1 base, and 6 bases lay in between. There are 14 residues in the CDR3. Germline loops: CDR1 SGHTA, CDR2 FQGNSA. The CDR3: CASSLVTRTDTQYF. The CDR3 coding sequence is TGTGCCAGCAGCTTAGTGACTCGCACAGATACGCAGTATTTT.

The gene calls are TRBV12-3 or TRBV12-4 and TRBJ2-2; 11 bases align to TRBD1. V was clipped by 0 bases and J by 0 bases; unmatched bases: 0. The CDR3 contains 17 residues. The CDR3 region is CASSLAGQGANTGELFF. The CDR3 DNA sequence: TGTGCCAGCAGTTTAGCGGGACAGGGGGCGAACACCGGGGAGCTGTTTTTT.

This clonotype was seen at least ten times. The V and J genes are TRBV2 and TRBJ2-2; no clear D. The CDR3 contains 13 residues. With 3 bases removed from V and 6 bases from J, the gap between germline ends came to 8 bases. Germline CDR1 reads SNHLY; CDR2 reads FYNNEI. The CDR3 sequence is CASSDLVSGELFF. In nucleotides, the CDR3 is TGTGCCAGCAGTGATCTAGTATCCGGGGAGCTGTTTTTT.

A few counts support this clonotype. The V call is TRBV7-8, the J call TRBJ2-7, with D tentatively TRBD2 (5 bases). Germline V gives CDR1 SGHVS, CDR2 FQNEAQ. The length of the CDR3 is 13 residues. The V and J ends lost 1 base and 7 bases respectively, with 11 bases between them. DNA for the CDR3: TGTGCCAGCAGCTTAGTTTCGGGCGGGGAGCAGTACGTC. Protein sequence: CASSLVSGGEQYV.

This clonotype showed up just a few times. This rearrangement joins TRBV28 to TRBJ1-3; D is unclear. Germline-derived CDR1 and CDR2 are MDHEN and SYDVKM. There are 15 residues in the CDR3. The V gene lost 7 bases and the J gene lost 0 bases, with 13 bases spanning the gap. CDR3 nucleotide sequence: TGTGCCAGCAACCCCAATACTCACTCTGGAAACACCATATATTTT. Translation gives CASNPNTHSGNTIYF.